This T cell receptor (beta chain) was found in a study of T cells in localized non-small cell lung cancer (dated by TCRdb to the early 2020s). The study in broad terms: Comparing tumors with uninvolved tumor-adjacent lungs, the study looked at the T cell repertoires of approximately 250 patients with early-stage NSCLC. The cohort comprised approximately 240 treatment-naïve NSCLC patients with resected, localized lung tumors. The mean age of the NSCLC patients was about 67 years, with about 130 men and 110 or so women. What the study reported, not specific to this receptor: A median of 57 of the top 100 tumor clones turned up in the paired uninvolved adjacent lung, and fewer than 35 of those clones also ranked among the top 100 of that same adjacent lung. Longer overall survival was associated with higher blood T cell density, whereas shorter survival was associated with higher adjacent-lung clonality. Since the design was exploratory, TCR variables were selected using unadjusted p-values with no false-discovery rate correction. Because multi-region tumor sequencing was not done, intratumor heterogeneity could not be ruled out. The highest T cell clonality was observed in uninvolved tumor-adjacent lung, where clonality exceeded that of tumor, suggesting that antigenic responses were more focused in uninvolved tumor-adjacent lung.

Within its sample, this clone is medium-sized (0.01 to 0.1%). This receptor's antigen is unknown. No base qualities exist here, and no much larger clone lies one base off it. Reading from cysteine to phenylalanine, the CDR3 counts 15 amino acids. The DNA shown is the 45-base CDR3, in frame from base 1. V lost 7 bases and J lost 2 bases, and the count of bases not matched to a germline gene is 10. From a lookup of the germline V gene, CDR1 and CDR2 are SGHNT and YENEEA. At diagnosis, tumor, uninvolved tumor-adjacent lung and peripheral blood were collected and then preserved as a mix of FFPE and fresh-frozen material. TCR beta CDR3 regions were sequenced from DNA using the immunoSEQ Assay. As for how the authors treated the data: To compute T cell density, TCR beta template counts were normalized to usable DNA, which was estimated by amplifying housekeeping genes. Richness was estimated using the preseqR package, with extrapolation to 400,000 templates for PBMC samples and to 120,000 templates for tissue samples. Clonality was defined by subtracting Pielou's evenness from one. Differential abundance testing on productive amino-acid clonotypes, with a minimum total count of 5 and an alpha of 0.1, was used to identify tissue-enriched TCRs. The Jaccard Index and the Morisita Overlap Index were used to measure how much the repertoires overlapped between compartments. GLIPH grouped TCR beta CDR3s together with public tetramer-defined viral CDR3s, and a viral motif had to include at least three viral sequences and show V-gene enrichment. Not all clones reach the TCRdb copy of this immuneACCESS table, which keeps in-frame sequences only. Checked studies attribute under half of the gap to unresolved V genes and leave the rest unexplained. V and J calls and clone size are copied from that table; D and trimming were computed from the DNA. The sample contains fewer than 850 clones, roughly 24% of them found a single time. Clones ranked in the top ten supply around 23% of the sample.

The chain is assembled from TRBV11-3 and TRBJ1-2; 7 central bases correspond to TRBD1. This clonotype originated in a female donor over 55 with stage I squamous cell lung carcinoma. Specimen: lung tumor tissue, collected before any cancer treatment. The DNA sequence follows: TGTGCCAGCACCGACTTCCGGGACAGCAACTATGGCTACACCTTC. Translated, this gives CASTDFRDSNYGYTF.